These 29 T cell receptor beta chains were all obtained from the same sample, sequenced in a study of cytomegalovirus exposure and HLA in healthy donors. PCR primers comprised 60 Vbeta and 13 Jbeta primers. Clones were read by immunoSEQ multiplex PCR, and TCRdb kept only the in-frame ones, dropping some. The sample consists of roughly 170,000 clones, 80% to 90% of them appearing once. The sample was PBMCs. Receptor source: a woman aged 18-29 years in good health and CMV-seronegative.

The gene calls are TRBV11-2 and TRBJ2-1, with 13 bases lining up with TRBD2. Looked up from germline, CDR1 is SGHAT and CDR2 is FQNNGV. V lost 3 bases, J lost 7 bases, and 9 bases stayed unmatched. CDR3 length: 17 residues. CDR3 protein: CASSFVPLAGGVNEQFF. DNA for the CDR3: TGTGCCAGCAGCTTCGTCCCACTAGCGGGAGGGGTGAATGAGCAGTTCTTC.

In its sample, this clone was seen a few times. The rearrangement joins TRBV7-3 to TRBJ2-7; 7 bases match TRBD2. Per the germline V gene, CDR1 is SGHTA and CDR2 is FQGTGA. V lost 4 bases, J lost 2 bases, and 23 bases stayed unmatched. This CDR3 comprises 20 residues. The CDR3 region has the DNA TGTGCCAGCAGCTACAGGCTCCGGGACTACAACGGTCGCATACCCTACGAGCAGTACTTC. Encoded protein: CASSYRLRDYNGRIPYEQYF.

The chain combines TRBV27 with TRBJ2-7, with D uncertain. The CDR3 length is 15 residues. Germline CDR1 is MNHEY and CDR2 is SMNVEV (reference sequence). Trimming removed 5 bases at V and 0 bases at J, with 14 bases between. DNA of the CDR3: TGTGCCAGCAGTGAACGAGGTTCACTCTCCTACGAGCAGTACTTC. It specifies CASSERGSLSYEQYF.

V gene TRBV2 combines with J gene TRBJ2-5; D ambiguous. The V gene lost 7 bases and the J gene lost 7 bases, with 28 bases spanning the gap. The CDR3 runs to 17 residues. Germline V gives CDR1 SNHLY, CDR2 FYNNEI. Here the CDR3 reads CASTQPVTGLIGGTQYF. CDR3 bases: TGTGCCAGCACCCAACCAGTGACTGGTTTAATTGGTGGGACCCAGTACTTC.

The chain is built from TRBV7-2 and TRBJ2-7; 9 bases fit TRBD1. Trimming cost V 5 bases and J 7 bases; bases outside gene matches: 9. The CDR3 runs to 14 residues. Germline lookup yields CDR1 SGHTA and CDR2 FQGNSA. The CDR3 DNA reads TGTGCCAGCAGCCGGGGACAGGGCGAAGGGGAGCAGTACTTC. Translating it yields CASSRGQGEGEQYF.

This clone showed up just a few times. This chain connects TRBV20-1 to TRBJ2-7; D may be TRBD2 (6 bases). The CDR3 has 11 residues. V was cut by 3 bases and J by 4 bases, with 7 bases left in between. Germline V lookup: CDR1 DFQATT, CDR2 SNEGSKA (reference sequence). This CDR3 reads CSARRGYEQYF. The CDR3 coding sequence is TGCAGTGCTAGGCGGGGTTACGAGCAGTACTTC.

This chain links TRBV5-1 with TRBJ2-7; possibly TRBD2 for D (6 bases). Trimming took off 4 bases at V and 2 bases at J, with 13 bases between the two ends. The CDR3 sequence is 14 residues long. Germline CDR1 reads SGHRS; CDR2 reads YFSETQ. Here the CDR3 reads CASSPRTTPYEQYF. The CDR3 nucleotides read TGCGCCAGCAGCCCAAGGACTACCCCCTACGAGCAGTACTTC.

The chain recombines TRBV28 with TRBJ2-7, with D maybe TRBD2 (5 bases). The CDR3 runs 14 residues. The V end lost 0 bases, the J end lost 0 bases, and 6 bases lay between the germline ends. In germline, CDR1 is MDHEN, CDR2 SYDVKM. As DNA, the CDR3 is TGTGCCAGCAGTTTATGGGCGGGCTCCTACGAGCAGTACTTC. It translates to CASSLWAGSYEQYF.

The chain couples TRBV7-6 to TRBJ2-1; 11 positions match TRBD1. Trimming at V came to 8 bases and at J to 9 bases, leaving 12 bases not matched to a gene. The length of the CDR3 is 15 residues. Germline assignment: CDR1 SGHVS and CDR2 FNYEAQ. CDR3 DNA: TGTGCCAGCCCCCTCCGGACAGGGGGCTTTAGTGAGCAGTTCTTC. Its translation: CASPLRTGGFSEQFF.

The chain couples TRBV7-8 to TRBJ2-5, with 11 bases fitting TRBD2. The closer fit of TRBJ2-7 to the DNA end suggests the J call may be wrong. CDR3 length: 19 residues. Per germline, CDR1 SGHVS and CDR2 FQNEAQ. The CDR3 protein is CASSLDSGTSGHQAYEQYF. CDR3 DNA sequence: TGTGCCAGCAGCTTAGATTCGGGGACTAGCGGCCACCAGGCCTACGAGCAGTACTTC.

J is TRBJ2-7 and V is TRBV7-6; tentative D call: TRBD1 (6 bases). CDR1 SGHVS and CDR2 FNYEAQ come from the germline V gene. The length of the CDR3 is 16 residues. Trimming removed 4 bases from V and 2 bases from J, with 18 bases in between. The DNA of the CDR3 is TGTGCCAGCAGCTCTTCAGGGGTGGGAGCCCCCTACGAGCAGTACTTC. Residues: CASSSSGVGAPYEQYF.

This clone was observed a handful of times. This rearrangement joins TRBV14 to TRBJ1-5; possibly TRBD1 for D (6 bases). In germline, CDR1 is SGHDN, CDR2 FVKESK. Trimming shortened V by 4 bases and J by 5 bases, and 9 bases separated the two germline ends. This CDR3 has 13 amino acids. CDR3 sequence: CASSLNRDQPQHF. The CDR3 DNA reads TGTGCCAGCAGCCTTAACAGGGATCAGCCCCAGCATTTT. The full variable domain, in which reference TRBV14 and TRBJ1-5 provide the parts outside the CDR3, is EAGVTQFPSHSVIEKGQTVTLRCDPISGHDNLYWYRRVMGKEIKFLLHFVKESKQDESGMPNNRFLAERTGGTYSTLKVQPAELEDSGVYFCASSLNRDQPQHFGDGTRLSIL.

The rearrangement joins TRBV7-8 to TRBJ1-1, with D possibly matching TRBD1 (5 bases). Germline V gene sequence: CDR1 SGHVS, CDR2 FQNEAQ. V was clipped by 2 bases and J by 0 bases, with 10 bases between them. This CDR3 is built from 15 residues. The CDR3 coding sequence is TGTGCCAGCAGCTTAATGCAACAGGTGAACACTGAAGCTTTCTTT. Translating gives CASSLMQQVNTEAFF.

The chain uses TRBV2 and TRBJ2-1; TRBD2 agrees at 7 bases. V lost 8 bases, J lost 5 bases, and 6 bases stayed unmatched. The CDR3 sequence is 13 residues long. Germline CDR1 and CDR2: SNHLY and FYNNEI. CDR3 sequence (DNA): TGTGCCAGCTCGCTAGCGGCCAACAATGAGCAGTTCTTC. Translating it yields CASSLAANNEQFF.

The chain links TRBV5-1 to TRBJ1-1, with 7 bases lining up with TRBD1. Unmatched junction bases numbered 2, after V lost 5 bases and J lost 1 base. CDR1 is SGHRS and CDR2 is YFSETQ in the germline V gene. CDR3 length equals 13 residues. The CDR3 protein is CASRQGGNTEAFF. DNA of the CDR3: TGCGCCAGCAGGCAGGGGGGGAACACTGAAGCTTTCTTT.

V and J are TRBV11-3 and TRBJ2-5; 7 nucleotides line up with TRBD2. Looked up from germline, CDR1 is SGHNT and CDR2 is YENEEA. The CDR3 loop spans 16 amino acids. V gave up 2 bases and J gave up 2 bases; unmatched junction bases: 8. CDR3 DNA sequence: TGTGCCAGCAGCTTACCGGCGGGAGTCGGACAAGAGACCCAGTACTTC. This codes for CASSLPAGVGQETQYF.

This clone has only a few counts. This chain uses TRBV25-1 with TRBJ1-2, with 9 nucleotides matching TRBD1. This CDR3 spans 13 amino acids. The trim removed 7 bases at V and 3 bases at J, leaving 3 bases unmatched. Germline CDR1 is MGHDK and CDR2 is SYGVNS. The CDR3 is CASNRGRDYGYTF. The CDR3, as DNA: TGTGCCAGCAACAGGGGGCGAGACTATGGCTACACCTTC.

The CDR3 spells CASSPGRGHGYTF. DNA of the CDR3: TGTGCCAGCAGTCCGGGCAGGGGCCATGGCTACACCTTC. V usage is TRBV28 and J usage is TRBJ1-2; D is possibly TRBD1 (6 bases). Germline CDR1 MDHEN, CDR2 SYDVKM. With 5 bases removed from V and 6 bases from J, the gap between germline ends came to 13 bases. The CDR3 loop spans 13 amino acids.

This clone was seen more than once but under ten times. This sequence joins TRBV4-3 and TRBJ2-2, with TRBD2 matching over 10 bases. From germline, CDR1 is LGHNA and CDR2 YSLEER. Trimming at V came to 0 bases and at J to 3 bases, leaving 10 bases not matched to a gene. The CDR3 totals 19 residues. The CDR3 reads CASSQDPPAGGFDTGELFF. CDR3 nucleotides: TGCGCCAGCAGCCAAGACCCTCCAGCGGGAGGGTTTGACACCGGGGAGCTGTTTTTT.

Here the CDR3 reads CASSYLTEETQYF. CDR3 DNA sequence: TGTGCCAGCAGTTACTTAACGGAAGAGACCCAGTACTTC. This sequence joins TRBV6-6 and TRBJ2-5, with D hard to call. The CDR3 extends over 13 amino acids. The germline CDR1 and CDR2 sequences are MNHNY and SVGAGI (reference sequence). Trimming took 1 base from V and 3 from J, leaving 6 bases between them.

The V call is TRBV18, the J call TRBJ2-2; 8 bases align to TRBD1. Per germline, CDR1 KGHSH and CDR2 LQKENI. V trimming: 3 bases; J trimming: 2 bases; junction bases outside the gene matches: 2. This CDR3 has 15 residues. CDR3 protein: CASSPPGGNTGELFF. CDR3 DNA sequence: TGTGCCAGCTCACCTCCAGGGGGCAACACCGGGGAGCTGTTTTTT.

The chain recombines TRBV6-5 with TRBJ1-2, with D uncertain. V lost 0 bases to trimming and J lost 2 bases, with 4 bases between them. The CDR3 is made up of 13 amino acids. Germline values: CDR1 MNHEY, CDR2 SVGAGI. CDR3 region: CASSYSSNYGYTF. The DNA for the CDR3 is TGTGCCAGCAGTTACTCGTCAAACTATGGCTACACCTTC.

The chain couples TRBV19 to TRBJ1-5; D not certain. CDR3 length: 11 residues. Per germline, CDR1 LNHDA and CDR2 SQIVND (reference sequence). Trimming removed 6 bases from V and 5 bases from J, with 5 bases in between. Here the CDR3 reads CASSQDQPQHF. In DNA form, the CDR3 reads TGTGCCAGTAGCCAGGATCAGCCCCAGCATTTT.

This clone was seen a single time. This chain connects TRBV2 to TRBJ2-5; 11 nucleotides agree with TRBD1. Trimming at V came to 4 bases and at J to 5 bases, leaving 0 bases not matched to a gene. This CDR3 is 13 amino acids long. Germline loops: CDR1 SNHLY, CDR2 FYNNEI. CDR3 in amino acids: CASSGTGGETQYF. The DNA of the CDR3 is TGTGCCAGCAGTGGGACAGGGGGCGAGACCCAGTACTTC.

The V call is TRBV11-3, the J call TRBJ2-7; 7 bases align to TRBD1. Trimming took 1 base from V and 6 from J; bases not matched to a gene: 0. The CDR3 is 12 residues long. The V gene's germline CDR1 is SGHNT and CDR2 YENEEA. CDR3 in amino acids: CASSLGQGEQYF. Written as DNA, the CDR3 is TGTGCCAGCAGCTTAGGACAGGGCGAGCAGTACTTC.

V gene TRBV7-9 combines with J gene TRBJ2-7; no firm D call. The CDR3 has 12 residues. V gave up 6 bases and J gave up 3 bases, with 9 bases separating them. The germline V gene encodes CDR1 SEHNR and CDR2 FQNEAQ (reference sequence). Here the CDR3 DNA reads TGTGCCAGCAGTCAACTTAGCTACGAGCAGTACTTC. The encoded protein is CASSQLSYEQYF.

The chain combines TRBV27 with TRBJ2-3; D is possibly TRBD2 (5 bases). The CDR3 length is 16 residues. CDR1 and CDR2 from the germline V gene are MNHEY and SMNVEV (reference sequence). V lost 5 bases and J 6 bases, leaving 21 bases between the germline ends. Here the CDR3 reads CASSPTRAGAYDTQYF. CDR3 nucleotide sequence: TGTGCCAGCAGTCCCACTCGGGCGGGCGCTTACGATACGCAGTATTTT.

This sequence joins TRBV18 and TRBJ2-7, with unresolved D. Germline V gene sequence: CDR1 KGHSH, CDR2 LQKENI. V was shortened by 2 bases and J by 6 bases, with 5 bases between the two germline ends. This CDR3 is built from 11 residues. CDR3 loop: CASSPNSEQYF. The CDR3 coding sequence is TGTGCCAGCTCACCAAACAGCGAGCAGTACTTC.

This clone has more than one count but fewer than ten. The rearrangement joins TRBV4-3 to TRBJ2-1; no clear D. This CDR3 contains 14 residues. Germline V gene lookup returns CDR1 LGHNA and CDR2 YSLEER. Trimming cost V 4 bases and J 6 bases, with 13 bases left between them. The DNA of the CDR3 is TGCGCCAGCAGCCGAGATAGCAGACCCAATGAGCAGTTCTTC. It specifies CASSRDSRPNEQFF.